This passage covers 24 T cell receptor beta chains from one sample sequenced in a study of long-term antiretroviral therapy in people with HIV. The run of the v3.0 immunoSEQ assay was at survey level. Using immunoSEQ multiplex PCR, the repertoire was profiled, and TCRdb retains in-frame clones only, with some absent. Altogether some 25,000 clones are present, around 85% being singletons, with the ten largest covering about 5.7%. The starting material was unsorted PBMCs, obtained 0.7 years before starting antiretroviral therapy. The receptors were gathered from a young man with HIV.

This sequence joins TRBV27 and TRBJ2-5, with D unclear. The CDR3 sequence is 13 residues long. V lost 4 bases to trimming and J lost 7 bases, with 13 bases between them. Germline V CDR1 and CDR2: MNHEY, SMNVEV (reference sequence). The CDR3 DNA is TGTGCCAGCAGTTCCGTTGGCTTTGGGACCCAGTACTTC. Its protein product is CASSSVGFGTQYF.

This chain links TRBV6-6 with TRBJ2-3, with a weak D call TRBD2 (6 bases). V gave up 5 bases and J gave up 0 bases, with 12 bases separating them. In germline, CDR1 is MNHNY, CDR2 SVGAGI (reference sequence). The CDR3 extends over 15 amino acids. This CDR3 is CASSTTSWSTDTQYF. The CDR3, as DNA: TGTGCCAGCAGTACGACTAGTTGGAGCACAGATACGCAGTATTTT.

The DNA of the CDR3 is TGTGCCAGCAGCTCGGGAACAATTCTAGCGGGCAGCTCCTACGAGCAGTACTTC. Encoded protein: CASSSGTILAGSSYEQYF. The chain links TRBV7-6 to TRBJ2-7; TRBD2 matches 8 bases. Germline V gene data show CDR1 as SGHVS and CDR2 as FNYEAQ. J lost 0 bases, V lost 4 bases, and 14 bases had no gene match. The CDR3 contains 18 residues.

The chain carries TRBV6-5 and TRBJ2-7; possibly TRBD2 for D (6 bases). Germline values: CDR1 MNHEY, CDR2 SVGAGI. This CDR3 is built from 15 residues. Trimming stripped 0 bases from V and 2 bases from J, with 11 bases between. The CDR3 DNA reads TGTGCCAGCAGTTACTCTCGGGAGATCCCCTACGAGCAGTACTTC. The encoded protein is CASSYSREIPYEQYF.

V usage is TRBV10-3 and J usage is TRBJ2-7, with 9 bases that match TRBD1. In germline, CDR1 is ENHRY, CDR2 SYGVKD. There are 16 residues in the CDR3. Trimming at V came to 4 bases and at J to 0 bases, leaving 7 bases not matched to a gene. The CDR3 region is CAISGGQGKSSYEQYF. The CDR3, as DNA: TGTGCCATCAGTGGGGGACAGGGAAAAAGCTCCTACGAGCAGTACTTC.

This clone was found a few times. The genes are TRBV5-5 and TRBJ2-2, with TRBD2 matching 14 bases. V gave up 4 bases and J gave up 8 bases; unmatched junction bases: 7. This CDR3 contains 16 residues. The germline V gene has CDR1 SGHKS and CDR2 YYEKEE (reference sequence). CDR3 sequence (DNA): TGTGCCAGCAGCCCCCGACTAGCGGGGGGGCCGGGGGAGCTGTTTTTT. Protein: CASSPRLAGGPGELFF.

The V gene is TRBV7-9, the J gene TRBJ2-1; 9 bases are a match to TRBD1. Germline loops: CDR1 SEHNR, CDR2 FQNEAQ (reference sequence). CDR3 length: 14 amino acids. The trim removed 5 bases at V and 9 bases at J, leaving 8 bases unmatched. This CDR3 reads CASSPGTGTFEQFF. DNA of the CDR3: TGTGCCAGCAGCCCCGGGACAGGGACGTTTGAGCAGTTCTTC.

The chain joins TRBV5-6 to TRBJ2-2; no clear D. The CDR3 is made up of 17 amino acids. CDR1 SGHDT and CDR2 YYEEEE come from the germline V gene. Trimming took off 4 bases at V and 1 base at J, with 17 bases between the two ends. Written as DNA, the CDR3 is TGTGCCAGCAGCGCGGAGTTGCGGAGCTGGAACACCGGGGAGCTGTTTTTT. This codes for CASSAELRSWNTGELFF.

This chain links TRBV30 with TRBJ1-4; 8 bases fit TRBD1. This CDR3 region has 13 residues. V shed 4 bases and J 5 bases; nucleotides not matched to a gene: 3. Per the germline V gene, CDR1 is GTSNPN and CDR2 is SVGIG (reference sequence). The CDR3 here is CAWTQGANEKLFF. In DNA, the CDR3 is TGTGCCTGGACGCAGGGGGCGAATGAAAAACTGTTTTTT.

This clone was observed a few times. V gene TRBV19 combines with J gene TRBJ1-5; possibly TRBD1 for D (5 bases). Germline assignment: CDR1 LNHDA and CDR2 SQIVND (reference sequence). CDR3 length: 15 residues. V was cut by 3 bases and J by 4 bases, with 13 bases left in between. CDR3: CASSMRGEGNQPQHF. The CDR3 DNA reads TGTGCCAGTAGTATGAGGGGAGAGGGGAATCAGCCCCAGCATTTT.

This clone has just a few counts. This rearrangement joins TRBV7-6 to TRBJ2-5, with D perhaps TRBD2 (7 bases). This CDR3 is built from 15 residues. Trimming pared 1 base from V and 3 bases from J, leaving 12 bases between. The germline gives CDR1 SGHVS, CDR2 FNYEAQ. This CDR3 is CASSLGGREKETQYF. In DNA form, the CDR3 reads TGTGCCAGCAGCTTAGGGGGGCGGGAGAAAGAGACCCAGTACTTC.

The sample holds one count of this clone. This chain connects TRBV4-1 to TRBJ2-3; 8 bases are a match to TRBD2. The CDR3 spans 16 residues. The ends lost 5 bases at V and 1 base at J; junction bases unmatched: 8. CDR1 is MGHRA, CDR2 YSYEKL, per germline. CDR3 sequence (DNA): TGCGCCAGCAGCTCCTCGGGGGGGCGGGGCACAGATACGCAGTATTTT. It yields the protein CASSSSGGRGTDTQYF.

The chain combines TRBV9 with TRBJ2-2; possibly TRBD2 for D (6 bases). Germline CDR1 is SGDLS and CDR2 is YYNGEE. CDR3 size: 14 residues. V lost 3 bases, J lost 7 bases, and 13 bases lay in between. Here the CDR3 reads CASSADPGDGELFF. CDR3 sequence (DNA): TGTGCCAGCAGCGCGGACCCGGGGGACGGGGAGCTGTTTTTT.

DNA of the CDR3: TGTGCCAGCAGTTTATTCGGGACCAACTATGGCTACACCTTC. It yields the protein CASSLFGTNYGYTF. The V call is TRBV28, the J call TRBJ1-2, with D tentatively TRBD1 (5 bases). Between the trimmed V and J ends, which lost 1 base and 2 bases, there was a span of 8 bases. The CDR3 loop spans 14 amino acids. Germline V gene sequence: CDR1 MDHEN, CDR2 SYDVKM.

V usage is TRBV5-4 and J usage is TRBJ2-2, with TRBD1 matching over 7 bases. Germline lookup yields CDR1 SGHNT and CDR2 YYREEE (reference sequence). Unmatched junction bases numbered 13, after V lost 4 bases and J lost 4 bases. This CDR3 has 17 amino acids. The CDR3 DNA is TGTGCCAGCAGCGCCCCTACTCACAGGGGTGGCACCGGGGAGCTGTTTTTT. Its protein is CASSAPTHRGGTGELFF.

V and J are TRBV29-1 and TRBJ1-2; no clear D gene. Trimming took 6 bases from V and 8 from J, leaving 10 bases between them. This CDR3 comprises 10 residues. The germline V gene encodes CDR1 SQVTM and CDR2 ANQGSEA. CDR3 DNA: TGCAGCGTGGAGCGAGTGGGCTACACCTTC. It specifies CSVERVGYTF. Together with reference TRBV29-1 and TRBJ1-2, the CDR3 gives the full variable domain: SAVISQKPSRDICQRGTSLTIQCQVDSQVTMMFWYRQQPGQSLTLIATANQGSEATYESGFVIDKFPISRPNLTFSTLTVSNMSPEDSSIYLCSVERVGYTFGSGTRLTVV.

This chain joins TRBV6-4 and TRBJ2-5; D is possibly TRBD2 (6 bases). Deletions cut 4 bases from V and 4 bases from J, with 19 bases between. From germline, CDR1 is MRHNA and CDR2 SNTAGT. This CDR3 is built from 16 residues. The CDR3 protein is CASSVGTSSTPETQYF. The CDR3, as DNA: TGTGCCAGCAGTGTCGGTACTAGCTCGACTCCAGAGACCCAGTACTTC.

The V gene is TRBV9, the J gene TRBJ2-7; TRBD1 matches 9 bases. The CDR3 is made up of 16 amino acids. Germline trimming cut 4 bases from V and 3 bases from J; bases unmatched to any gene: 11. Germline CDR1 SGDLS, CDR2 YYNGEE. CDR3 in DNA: TGTGCCAGCAGCCCAAAAGGGACAGGGAAGTACTACGAGCAGTACTTC. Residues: CASSPKGTGKYYEQYF. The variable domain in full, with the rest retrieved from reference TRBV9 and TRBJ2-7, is DSGVTQTPKHLITATGQRVTLRCSPRSGDLSVYWYQQSLDQGLQFLIQYYNGEERAKGNILERFSAQQFPDLHSELNLSSLELGDSALYFCASSPKGTGKYYEQYFGPGTRLTVT.

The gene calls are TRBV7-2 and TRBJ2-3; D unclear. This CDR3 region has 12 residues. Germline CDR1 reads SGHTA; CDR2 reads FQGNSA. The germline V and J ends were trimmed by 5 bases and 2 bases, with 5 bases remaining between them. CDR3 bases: TGTGCCAGCAGCCGATACACAGATACGCAGTATTTT. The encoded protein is CASSRYTDTQYF.

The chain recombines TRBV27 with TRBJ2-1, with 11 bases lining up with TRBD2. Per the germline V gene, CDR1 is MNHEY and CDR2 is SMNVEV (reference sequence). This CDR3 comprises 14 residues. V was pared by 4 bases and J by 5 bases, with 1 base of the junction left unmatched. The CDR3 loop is CASSWGLADNEQFF. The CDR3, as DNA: TGTGCCAGCAGTTGGGGACTAGCGGACAATGAGCAGTTCTTC.

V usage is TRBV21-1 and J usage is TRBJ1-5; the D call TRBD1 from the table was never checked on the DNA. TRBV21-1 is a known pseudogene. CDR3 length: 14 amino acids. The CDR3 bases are TGTGCCAGACCTAGACTCGTCAGGGATCAGCCCCAGCATTTT. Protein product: CARPRLVRDQPQHF.

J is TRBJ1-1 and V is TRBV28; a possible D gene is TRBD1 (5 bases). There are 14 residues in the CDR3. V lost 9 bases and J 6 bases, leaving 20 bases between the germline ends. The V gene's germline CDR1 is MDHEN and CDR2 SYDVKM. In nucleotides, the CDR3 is TGTGCCAGTCGAATTGGGGGATTAACCGCTGAAGCTTTCTTT. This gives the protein CASRIGGLTAEAFF.

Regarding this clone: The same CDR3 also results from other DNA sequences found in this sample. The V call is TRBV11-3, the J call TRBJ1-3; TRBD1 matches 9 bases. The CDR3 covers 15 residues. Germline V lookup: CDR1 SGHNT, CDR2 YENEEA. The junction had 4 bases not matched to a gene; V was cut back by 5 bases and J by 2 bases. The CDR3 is CASSPGQGPGNTIYF. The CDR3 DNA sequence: TGTGCCAGCAGCCCGGGACAGGGCCCTGGAAACACCATATATTTT.

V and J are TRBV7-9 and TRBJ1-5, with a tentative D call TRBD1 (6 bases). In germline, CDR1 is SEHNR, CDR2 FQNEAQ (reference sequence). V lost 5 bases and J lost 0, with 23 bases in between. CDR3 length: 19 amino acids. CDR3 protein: CASSHLDSRIGGSNQPQHF. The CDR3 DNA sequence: TGTGCCAGCAGCCACCTGGATTCCCGGATAGGGGGTAGCAATCAGCCCCAGCATTTT.